This passage covers 12 T cell receptor beta chains from one sample sequenced in a study of blood T cell repertoires in COVID-19. The data were produced by immunoSEQ multiplex PCR, yet TCRdb's version contains in-frame clones alone and is incomplete. The sample lists around 64,000 clones, roughly 85% seen once, with roughly 3.7% in the top ten. Sample: peripheral blood. The receptor source for this set is a man aged 55 to 70 with acute or convalescent COVID-19.

The rearrangement uses TRBV27 and TRBJ2-7; the match to TRBD1 covers 8 bases. Germline V gene data show CDR1 as MNHEY and CDR2 as SMNVEV (reference sequence). Losses at the gene ends were 4 bases for V and 6 bases for J; bases not matched to a gene: 8. CDR3 length equals 14 residues. The CDR3 DNA follows: TGTGCCAGCAGTTACAGGGGGAATTCTGTCGAGCAGTACTTC. It translates to CASSYRGNSVEQYF.

This chain connects TRBV29-1 to TRBJ2-2; D not resolved. CDR1 and CDR2 (germline): SQVTM, ANQGSEA. The CDR3 covers 13 residues. V dropped 6 bases and J dropped 3 bases, with 11 bases sitting between them. The CDR3 sequence: CSVGKIDTGELFF. In DNA form, the CDR3 reads TGCAGCGTCGGTAAGATTGACACCGGGGAGCTGTTTTTT.

The V gene is TRBV5-4, the J gene TRBJ2-1; 10 bases line up with TRBD1. Looked up from germline, CDR1 is SGHNT and CDR2 is YYREEE (reference sequence). The CDR3 has 15 residues. Trimming cost V 3 bases and J 8 bases; bases outside gene matches: 8. The CDR3 nucleotides are TGTGCCAGCAGCTCAGGGGGACAGGGGTGGGATGAGCAGTTCTTC. Protein sequence: CASSSGGQGWDEQFF.

V and J are TRBV28 and TRBJ1-5; weak D call: TRBD1 (5 bases). Germline V gives CDR1 MDHEN, CDR2 SYDVKM. The CDR3 is 13 residues long. Trimming took off 8 bases at V and 10 bases at J, with 18 bases between the two ends. For the CDR3, the DNA is TGTGCCAGCGGAGGGACCGGGCCCCCTCCCCAGCATTTT. This encodes CASGGTGPPPQHF.

The rearrangement uses TRBV28 and TRBJ1-1, with a weak D call TRBD1 (5 bases). V gave up 6 bases and J gave up 1 base, with 15 bases separating them. This CDR3 has 15 amino acids. Germline CDR1 is MDHEN and CDR2 is SYDVKM. The CDR3 bases are TGTGCCAGCAGCTTGCTTAGACAGACGAACACTGAAGCTTTCTTT. This gives the protein CASSLLRQTNTEAFF.

This chain uses TRBV11-2 with TRBJ2-7; tentative D call: TRBD2 (6 bases). The germline V gene encodes CDR1 SGHAT and CDR2 FQNNGV. There are 14 residues in the CDR3. The V and J ends lost 3 bases and 5 bases respectively, with 14 bases between them. CDR3 loop: CASSFAGSADEQYF. Here the CDR3 DNA reads TGTGCCAGCAGCTTCGCCGGGAGCGCCGACGAGCAGTACTTC. Complete variable domain (other parts from reference TRBV11-2 and TRBJ2-7): EAGVAQSPRYKIIEKRQSVAFWCNPISGHATLYWYQQILGQGPKLLIQFQNNGVVDDSQLPKDRFSAERLKGVDSTLKIQPAKLEDSAVYLCASSFAGSADEQYFGPGTRLTVT.

V is TRBV14 and J is TRBJ2-1; 10 bases agree with TRBD1. Germline values: CDR1 SGHDN, CDR2 FVKESK. The J segment lost 7 bases and the V segment lost 4 bases, leaving 4 bases of the junction unmatched. The CDR3 covers 14 residues. This CDR3 reads CASSPRDRGNEQFF. The CDR3 nucleotides read TGTGCCAGCAGCCCCCGGGACAGGGGTAATGAGCAGTTCTTC.

This sequence joins TRBV18 and TRBJ1-2; D is uncertain. CDR1 and CDR2 from the germline V gene are KGHSH and LQKENI. The CDR3 contains 13 residues. The V gene lost 6 bases and the J gene lost 7 bases, with 15 bases spanning the gap. The CDR3 protein is CASSLGRPTGYTF. CDR3 DNA: TGTGCCAGCTCCCTAGGCCGCCCCACTGGCTACACCTTC.

The J gene is TRBJ2-7, the V gene TRBV10-3, with D possibly matching TRBD2 (5 bases). Germline loops: CDR1 ENHRY, CDR2 SYGVKD. CDR3 length equals 14 residues. V was trimmed by 6 bases and J by 0 bases, leaving 12 bases between them. The CDR3 is CAIRPSGSSYEQYF. Written as DNA, the CDR3 is TGTGCCATCAGACCCTCGGGGAGCTCCTACGAGCAGTACTTC.

The chain employs TRBV30 and TRBJ1-4; D ambiguous. Per the germline V gene, CDR1 is GTSNPN and CDR2 is SVGIG (reference sequence). Trimming pared 0 bases from V and 8 bases from J, leaving 10 bases between. The CDR3 covers 13 residues. CDR3 in amino acids: CAWSVAETEKLFF. The CDR3 coding sequence is TGTGCCTGGAGTGTAGCGGAAACCGAAAAACTGTTTTTT.

This chain joins TRBV9 and TRBJ1-6; D remains unclear. The CDR3 is made up of 16 amino acids. Germline V lookup: CDR1 SGDLS, CDR2 YYNGEE. Between the trimmed V and J ends, which lost 0 bases and 2 bases, there was a span of 9 bases. This CDR3 reads CASSVGVGTYNSPLHF. The CDR3 DNA follows: TGTGCCAGCAGCGTAGGTGTGGGCACCTATAATTCACCCCTCCACTTT.

This chain joins TRBV6-5 and TRBJ1-2, with D possibly being TRBD1 (5 bases). Germline lookup yields CDR1 MNHEY and CDR2 SVGAGI. V lost 6 bases, J lost 2 bases, and 13 bases lay in between. The CDR3 extends over 14 amino acids. As DNA, the CDR3 is TGTGCCAGCAGAGGAACAGGATTAAACTATGGCTACACCTTC. It is translated as CASRGTGLNYGYTF.